The 8 T cell receptor beta chains reported below all come from one sample, sequenced in a study of blood T cell repertoires in COVID-19. Clones were read by immunoSEQ multiplex PCR, and TCRdb kept only the in-frame ones, dropping some. The data contain some 49,000 clones, about 85% of them singletons. The sequencing input was peripheral blood. The receptors stem from a human donor in a cohort sampled during active COVID-19.

This chain connects TRBV9 to TRBJ2-5; possible D gene TRBD1, 7 bases. CDR1 and CDR2 from the germline V gene are SGDLS and YYNGEE. V was clipped by 0 bases and J by 5 bases, with 20 bases between them. This CDR3 contains 17 residues. This CDR3 reads CASSVGGGGTQVETQYF. The CDR3 DNA is TGTGCCAGCAGCGTAGGAGGAGGGGGCACCCAAGTGGAGACCCAGTACTTC.

Notes on this clone: Other nucleotide sequences from this sample produce the same CDR3. The chain employs TRBV5-1 and TRBJ2-5; D gene unclear. CDR1 is SGHRS, CDR2 YFSETQ, per germline. The CDR3 extends over 13 amino acids. Between the trimmed V and J ends, which lost 0 bases and 5 bases, there was a span of 8 bases. The CDR3 DNA follows: TGCGCCAGCAGCTTGGCCGGGTTGGAGACCCAGTACTTC. Translating gives CASSLAGLETQYF.

The chain recombines TRBV18 with TRBJ2-1; possible D gene TRBD2, 5 bases. Trimming shortened V by 2 bases and J by 6 bases, and 8 bases separated the two germline ends. The length of the CDR3 is 13 residues. CDR1 is KGHSH, CDR2 LQKENI, per germline. This CDR3 is CASSPGERNEQFF. The CDR3 bases are TGTGCCAGCTCACCAGGGGAGCGCAATGAGCAGTTCTTC.

The chain carries TRBV28 and TRBJ2-7, with D uncertain. Germline V gene lookup returns CDR1 MDHEN and CDR2 SYDVKM. Trimming shortened V by 7 bases and J by 0 bases, and 4 bases separated the two germline ends. The CDR3 runs to 11 residues. Here the CDR3 reads CASTSSYEQYF. CDR3 DNA sequence: TGTGCCAGCACGAGCTCCTACGAGCAGTACTTC.

The genes are TRBV7-2 and TRBJ2-1, with 10 nucleotides matching TRBD1. V trimming: 0 bases; J trimming: 5 bases; junction bases outside the gene matches: 4. The CDR3 contains 16 residues. Germline CDR1 SGHTA, CDR2 FQGNSA. The CDR3 region is CASSLAGTGEDNEQFF. CDR3 nucleotide sequence: TGTGCCAGCAGCTTAGCCGGGACAGGGGAGGACAATGAGCAGTTCTTC.

The chain recombines TRBV4-1 with TRBJ2-4; D gene ambiguous. The V and J ends lost 0 bases and 0 bases respectively, with 9 bases between them. There are 16 residues in the CDR3. Germline V gene lookup returns CDR1 MGHRA and CDR2 YSYEKL. The CDR3 sequence is CASSQDSRLAKNIQYF. The DNA of the CDR3 is TGCGCCAGCAGCCAAGACTCCCGGTTAGCCAAAAACATTCAGTACTTC.

The J gene is TRBJ2-7, the V gene TRBV29-1, with a tentative D call TRBD2 (6 bases). With 3 bases removed from V and 3 bases from J, the gap between germline ends came to 15 bases. The germline gives CDR1 SQVTM, CDR2 ANQGSEA. The CDR3 is made up of 14 amino acids. The CDR3 spells CSVEGGAGGYEQYF. The DNA of the CDR3 is TGCAGCGTTGAGGGCGGGGCGGGCGGCTACGAGCAGTACTTC.

The chain carries TRBV7-2 and TRBJ2-1, with TRBD2 as a possible D gene (6 bases). Trimming removed 1 base at V and 7 bases at J, with 11 bases between. Germline V gives CDR1 SGHTA, CDR2 FQGNSA. This CDR3 has 14 residues. The CDR3 nucleotides are TGTGCCAGCAGCTTAGGTGGTGGGGGGAATGAGCAGTTCTTC. Its protein is CASSLGGGGNEQFF.